This T cell receptor beta chain emerged from a study of CD8+ T cells in alopecia areata. Findings of the study overall: Higher clonality and more expanded CD8+ clones appeared in lesional than normal scalp.

CDR1 MNHEY and CDR2 SMNVEV come from the germline V gene (reference sequence). Unmatched junction bases numbered 15, after V lost 3 bases and J lost 2 bases. This CDR3 spans 18 amino acids. Treatment specified: oral pan-JAK inhibitor, 5-10 mg twice daily. Note on this clone: Its cognate antigen is unknown.

Sequencing used cDNA as its template, made by extracting RNA and reverse transcribing it. TCRdb keeps only in-frame clones here, not all; method: immunoSEQ multiplex PCR. The sample records 200,000 to 250,000 clones, less than 75% being singletons. The origin of this receptor is a human donor with alopecia areata. The chain uses TRBV27 and TRBJ2-7, with 8 bases fitting TRBD1. The input for sequencing was CD4+ T cells sorted from blood, taken at week 4, from a patient treated with tofacitinib. The CDR3: CASSLKPPTGANTYEQYF. DNA for the CDR3: TGTGCCAGCAGTTTGAAACCCCCGACAGGGGCGAATACCTACGAGCAGTACTTC.